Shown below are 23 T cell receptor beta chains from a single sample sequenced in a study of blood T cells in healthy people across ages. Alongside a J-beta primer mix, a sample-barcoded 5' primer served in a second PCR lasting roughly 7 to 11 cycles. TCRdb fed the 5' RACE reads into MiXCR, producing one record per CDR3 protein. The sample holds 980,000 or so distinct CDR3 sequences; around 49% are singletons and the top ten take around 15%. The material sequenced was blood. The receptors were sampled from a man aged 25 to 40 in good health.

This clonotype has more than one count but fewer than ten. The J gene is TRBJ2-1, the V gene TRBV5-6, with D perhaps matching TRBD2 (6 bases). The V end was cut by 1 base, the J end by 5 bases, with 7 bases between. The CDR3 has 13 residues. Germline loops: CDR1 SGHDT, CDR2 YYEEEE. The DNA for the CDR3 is TGTGCCAGCAGCTTGACGGGAGACAATGAGCAGTTCTTC. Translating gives CASSLTGDNEQFF.

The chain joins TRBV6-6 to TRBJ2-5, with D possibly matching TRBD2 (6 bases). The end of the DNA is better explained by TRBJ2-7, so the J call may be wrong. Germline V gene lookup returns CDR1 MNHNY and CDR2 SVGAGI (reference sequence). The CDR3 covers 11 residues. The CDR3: CASTTGVEQYF. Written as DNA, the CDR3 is TGTGCCAGCACCACGGGGGTCGAGCAGTACTTC.

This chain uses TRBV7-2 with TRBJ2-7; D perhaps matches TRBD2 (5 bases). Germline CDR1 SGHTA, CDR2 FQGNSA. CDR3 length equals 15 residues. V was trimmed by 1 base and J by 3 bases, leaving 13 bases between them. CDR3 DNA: TGTGCCAGCAGCTTAGATCTGGGCGGGTTCTACGAGCAGTACTTC. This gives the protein CASSLDLGGFYEQYF.

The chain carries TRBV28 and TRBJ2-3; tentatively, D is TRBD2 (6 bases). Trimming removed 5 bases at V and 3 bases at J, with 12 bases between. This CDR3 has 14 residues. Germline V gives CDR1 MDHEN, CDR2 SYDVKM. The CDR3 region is CASSPPGGTDTQYF. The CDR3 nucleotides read TGTGCCAGCAGTCCACCTGGGGGGACAGATACGCAGTATTTT.

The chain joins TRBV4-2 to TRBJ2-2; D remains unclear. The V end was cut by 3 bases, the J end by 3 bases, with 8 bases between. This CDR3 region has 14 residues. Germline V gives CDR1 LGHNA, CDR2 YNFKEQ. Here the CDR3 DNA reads TGTGCCAGCAGCCATCCGTCCTACACCGGGGAGCTGTTTTTT. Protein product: CASSHPSYTGELFF.

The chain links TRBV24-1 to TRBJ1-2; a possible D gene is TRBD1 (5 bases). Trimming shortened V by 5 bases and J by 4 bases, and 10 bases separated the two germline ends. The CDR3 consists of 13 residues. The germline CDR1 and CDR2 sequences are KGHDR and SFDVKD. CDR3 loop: CATSAGPSYGYTF. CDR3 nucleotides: TGTGCCACCAGTGCGGGACCCAGCTATGGCTACACCTTC.

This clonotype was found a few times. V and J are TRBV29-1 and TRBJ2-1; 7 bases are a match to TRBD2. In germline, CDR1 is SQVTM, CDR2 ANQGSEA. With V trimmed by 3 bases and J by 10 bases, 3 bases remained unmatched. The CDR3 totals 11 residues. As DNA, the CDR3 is TGCAGCGTTGACTGGGGGGGGGAGCAGTTCTTC. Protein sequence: CSVDWGGEQFF.

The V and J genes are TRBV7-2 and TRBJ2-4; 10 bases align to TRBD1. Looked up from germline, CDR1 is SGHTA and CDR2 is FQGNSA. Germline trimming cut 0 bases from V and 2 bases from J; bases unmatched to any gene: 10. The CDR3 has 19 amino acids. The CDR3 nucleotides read TGTGCCAGCAGCTTAGCTAGGACAGGGGGAGTGAAGACCAAAAACATTCAGTACTTC. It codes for CASSLARTGGVKTKNIQYF.

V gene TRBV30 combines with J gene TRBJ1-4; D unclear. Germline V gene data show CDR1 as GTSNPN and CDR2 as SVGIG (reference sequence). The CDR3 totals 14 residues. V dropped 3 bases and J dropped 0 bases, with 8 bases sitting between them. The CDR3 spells CAWRGSATNEKLFF. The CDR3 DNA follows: TGTGCCTGGAGGGGGTCAGCAACTAATGAAAAACTGTTTTTT.

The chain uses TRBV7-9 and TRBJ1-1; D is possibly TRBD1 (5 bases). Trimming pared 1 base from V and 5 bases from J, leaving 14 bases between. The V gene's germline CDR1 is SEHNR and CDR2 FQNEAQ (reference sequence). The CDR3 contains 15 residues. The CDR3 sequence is CASSLEGARITEAFF. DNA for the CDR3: TGTGCCAGCAGCTTAGAAGGGGCGCGGATTACTGAAGCTTTCTTT. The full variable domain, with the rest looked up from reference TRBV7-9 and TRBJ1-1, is DTGVSQNPRHKITKRGQNVTFRCDPISEHNRLYWYRQTLGQGPEFLTYFQNEAQLEKSRLLSDRFSAERPKGSFSTLEIQRTEQGDSAMYLCASSLEGARITEAFFGQGTRLTVV.

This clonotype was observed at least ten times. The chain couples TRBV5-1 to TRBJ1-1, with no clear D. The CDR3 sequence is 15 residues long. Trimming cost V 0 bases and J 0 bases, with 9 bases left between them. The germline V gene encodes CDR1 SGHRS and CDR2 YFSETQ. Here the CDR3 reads CASSLELGLNTEAFF. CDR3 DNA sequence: TGCGCCAGCAGCTTGGAGCTGGGTTTGAACACTGAAGCTTTCTTT. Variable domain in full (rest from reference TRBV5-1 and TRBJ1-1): KAGVTQTPRYLIKTRGQQVTLSCSPISGHRSVSWYQQTPGQGLQFLFEYFSETQRNKGNFPGRFSGRQFSNSRSEMNVSTLELGDSALYLCASSLELGLNTEAFFGQGTRLTVV.

The CDR3 coding sequence is TGTGCCAGCAGCGTATACGCGGGTCAGCCCCAGCATTTT. Protein: CASSVYAGQPQHF. The genes are TRBV9 and TRBJ1-5; no clear D. CDR1 is SGDLS, CDR2 YYNGEE, per germline. The CDR3 is 13 amino acids. V was clipped by 1 base and J by 6 bases, with 8 bases between them.

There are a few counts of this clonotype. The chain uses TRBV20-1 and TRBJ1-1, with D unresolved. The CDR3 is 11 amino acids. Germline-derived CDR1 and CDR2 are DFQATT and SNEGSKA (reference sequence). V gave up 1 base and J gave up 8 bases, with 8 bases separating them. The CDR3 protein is CSARGTSEAFF. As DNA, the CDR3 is TGCAGTGCTAGAGGGACCTCGGAAGCTTTCTTT.

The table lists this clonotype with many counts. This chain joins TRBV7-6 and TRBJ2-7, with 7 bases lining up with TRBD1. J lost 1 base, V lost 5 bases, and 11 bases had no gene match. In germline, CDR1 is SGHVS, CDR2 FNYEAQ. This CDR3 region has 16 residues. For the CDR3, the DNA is TGTGCCAGCAGCCCTCAACAGGGGTACCTTTCCTACGAGCAGTACTTC. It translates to CASSPQQGYLSYEQYF.

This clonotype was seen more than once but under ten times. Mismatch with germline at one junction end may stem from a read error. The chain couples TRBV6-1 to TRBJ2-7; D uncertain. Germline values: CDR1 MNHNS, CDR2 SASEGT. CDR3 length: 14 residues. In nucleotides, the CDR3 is TGTGCCAGCAGGGAAGGCTGGAACTCCTACGAGCAGTACTTC. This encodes CASREGWNSYEQYF.

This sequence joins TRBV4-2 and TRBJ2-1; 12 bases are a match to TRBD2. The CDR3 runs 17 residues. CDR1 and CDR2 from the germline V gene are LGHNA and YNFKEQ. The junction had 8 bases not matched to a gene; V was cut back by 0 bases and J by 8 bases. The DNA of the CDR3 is TGTGCCAGCAGCCAAGAGACGCTAGCGGGGGGGGCCTATGAGCAGTTCTTC. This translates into CASSQETLAGGAYEQFF.

In nucleotides, the CDR3 is TGTGCCAGCAGCTTAGGGCGACAGGGGAGTTTGGATACGCAGTATTTT. It translates to CASSLGRQGSLDTQYF. The gene calls are TRBV7-2 and TRBJ2-3; TRBD1 matches at 8 bases. This CDR3 is 16 amino acids long. CDR1 and CDR2 from the germline V gene are SGHTA and FQGNSA. The J segment lost 6 bases and the V segment lost 1 base, leaving 9 bases of the junction unmatched.

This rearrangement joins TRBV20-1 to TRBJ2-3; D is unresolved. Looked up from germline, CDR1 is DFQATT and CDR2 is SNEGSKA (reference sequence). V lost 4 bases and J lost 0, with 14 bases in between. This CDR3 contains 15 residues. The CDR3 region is CSATRGGSSTDTQYF. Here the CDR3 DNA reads TGCAGTGCTACCCGTGGTGGCTCTAGCACAGATACGCAGTATTTT.

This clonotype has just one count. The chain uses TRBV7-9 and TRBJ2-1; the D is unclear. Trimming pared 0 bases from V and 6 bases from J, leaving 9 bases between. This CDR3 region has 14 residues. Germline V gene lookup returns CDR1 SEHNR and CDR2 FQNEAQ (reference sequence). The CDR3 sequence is CASSLAVVSNEQFF. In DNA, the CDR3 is TGTGCCAGCAGCTTAGCCGTTGTATCCAATGAGCAGTTCTTC.

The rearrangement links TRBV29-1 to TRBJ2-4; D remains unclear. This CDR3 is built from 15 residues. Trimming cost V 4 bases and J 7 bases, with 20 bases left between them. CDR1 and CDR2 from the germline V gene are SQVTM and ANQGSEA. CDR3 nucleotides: TGCAGCGTTGTTACCCTCGGTGGGGTAGGGAACATTCAGTACTTC. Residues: CSVVTLGGVGNIQYF.

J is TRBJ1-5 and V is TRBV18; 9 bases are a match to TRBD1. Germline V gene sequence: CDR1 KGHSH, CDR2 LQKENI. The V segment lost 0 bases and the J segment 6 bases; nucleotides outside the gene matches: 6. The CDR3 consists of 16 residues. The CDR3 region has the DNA TGTGCCAGCTCACCACCTCTGGGACAGGGCCGTCAGCCCCAGCATTTT. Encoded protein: CASSPPLGQGRQPQHF.

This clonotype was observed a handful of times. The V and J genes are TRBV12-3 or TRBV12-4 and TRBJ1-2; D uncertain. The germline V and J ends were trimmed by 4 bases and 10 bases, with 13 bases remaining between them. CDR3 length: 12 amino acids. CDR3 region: CASSSGGIFYTF. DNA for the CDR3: TGTGCCAGCAGTTCGGGCGGAATATTCTACACCTTC.

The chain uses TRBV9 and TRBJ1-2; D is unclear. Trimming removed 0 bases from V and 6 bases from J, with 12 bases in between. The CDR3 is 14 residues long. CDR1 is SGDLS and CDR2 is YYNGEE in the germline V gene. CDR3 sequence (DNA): TGTGCCAGCAGCGTAGTCCGACAAAGCGATGGCTACACCTTC. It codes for CASSVVRQSDGYTF.